Listed below are T cell receptor beta chains from one sample, sequenced in a study of blood T cell repertoires in COVID-19. Clones were read by immunoSEQ multiplex PCR, and TCRdb kept only the in-frame ones, dropping some. This sample has roughly 110,000 clones, with roughly 90% found just once. Sequencing input: peripheral blood. All receptors come from a man aged 35-49 years with active or convalescent COVID-19. Each CDR3 is given with its conserved first and last residue. D genes are given only for firm matches. Clone size is given for some rows only: seen once, a few or many times, or a class if the clone is expanded.

V: TRBV7-3
J: TRBJ2-3
size: once
D: TRBD2
DNA: TGTGCCAGCAGCTTAGCCACTAGCGGGAACACAGATACGCAGTATTTT
CDR3: CASSLATSGNTDTQYF

V: TRBV10-2
J: TRBJ1-1
size: .
D: .
DNA: TGCGCCAGCAGTCAGGGAAGGGTAAACACTGAAGCTTTCTTT
CDR3: CASSQGRVNTEAFF

V: TRBV29-1
J: TRBJ1-5
size: .
D: TRBD1
DNA: TGCAGCGTTGAGGGACAGGGCGGCCAGCCCCAGCATTTT
CDR3: CSVEGQGGQPQHF

V: TRBV19
J: TRBJ1-5
size: .
D: .
DNA: TGTGCCAGTAGTAACGGGGATCAGCCCCAGCATTTT
CDR3: CASSNGDQPQHF

V: TRBV13
J: TRBJ2-5
size: .
D: .
DNA: TGTGCCAGCAGTTACTGGGTAGCGGAGGGAGCTGCTCAAGAGACCCAGTACTTC
CDR3: CASSYWVAEGAAQETQYF

V: TRBV5-1
J: TRBJ2-7
size: .
D: .
DNA: TGCGCCAGCAGCTTGGGCGGCTACGAGCAGTACTTC
CDR3: CASSLGGYEQYF

V: TRBV2
J: TRBJ2-7
size: few
D: .
DNA: TGTGCCAGCAGTGAATTAACCCAAAATACAGCGCAGTACTTC
CDR3: CASSELTQNTAQYF

V: TRBV6-2/TRBV6-3
J: TRBJ2-7
size: .
D: .
DNA: TGTGCCAGCAGTTACTCGACTAGATCAGCGGCTGATCCAACAGGACTGTGGGGACTTTTC
CDR3: CASSYSTRSAADPTGLWGLF

V: TRBV9
J: TRBJ2-7
size: .
D: .
DNA: TGTGCCAGCAGCGTAGATACGGGGTTGGAGCAGTACTTC
CDR3: CASSVDTGLEQYF

V: TRBV19
J: TRBJ2-1
size: .
D: TRBD2
DNA: TGTGCCAGTAGTCTTGCGGGAGGTGGTGAGCAGTTCTTC
CDR3: CASSLAGGGEQFF

V: TRBV7-9
J: TRBJ1-2
size: .
D: .
DNA: TGTGCCAGCAGCTTAGTGGTCGGTGGGCAGGGCAGGGGCTACACCTTC
CDR3: CASSLVVGGQGRGYTF

V: TRBV28
J: TRBJ2-2
size: .
D: TRBD1
DNA: TGTGCCAGCAGTTTCCGGGACAGGAGGTACGGGACCGGGGAGCTGTTTTTT
CDR3: CASSFRDRRYGTGELFF

V: TRBV18
J: TRBJ2-4
size: .
D: .
DNA: TGTGCCAGCTCACCAGGACAGCCGACTAGCAGTCTAGCCAAAAACATTCAGTACTTC
CDR3: CASSPGQPTSSLAKNIQYF

V: TRBV28
J: TRBJ2-1
size: once
D: TRBD2
DNA: TGTGCCAGCAGTTTAACGACTAGCGGGAGCTATGAGCAGTTCTTC
CDR3: CASSLTTSGSYEQFF

V: TRBV28
J: TRBJ1-4
size: .
D: TRBD1
DNA: TGTGCCAGCAGTTCCCCCCCCGGACAGGGATCCGAAAAACTGTTTTTT
CDR3: CASSSPPGQGSEKLFF

V: TRBV6-1
J: TRBJ2-7
size: .
D: .
DNA: TGTGCCAGCAGTGAATCAGGGGATAGTTCCTACGAGCAGTACTTC
CDR3: CASSESGDSSYEQYF

V: TRBV11-3
J: TRBJ1-2
size: .
D: .
DNA: TGTGCCAGCAGCTTAGTAAAGACAGCCGAACCTGGCTACACCTTC
CDR3: CASSLVKTAEPGYTF

V: TRBV18
J: TRBJ2-3
size: .
D: .
DNA: TGTGCCAGCTCACCACCGGCCCAGCGGAGGGGAGATACGCAGTATTTT
CDR3: CASSPPAQRRGDTQYF

V: TRBV7-2
J: TRBJ1-2
size: .
D: TRBD1
DNA: TGTGCCAGCAGAAGGGGGCGCGAGTCTGGCTACACCTTC
CDR3: CASRRGRESGYTF

V: TRBV7-9
J: TRBJ1-1
size: .
D: .
DNA: TGTGCCAGCAGCCCAGGGGAGCGAGCTTTCTTT
CDR3: CASSPGERAFF

V: TRBV28
J: TRBJ1-3
size: .
D: .
DNA: TGTGCCAGCAGCGACAGCCATGGAAACACCATATATTTT
CDR3: CASSDSHGNTIYF

V: TRBV10-3
J: TRBJ2-1
size: .
D: .
DNA: TGTGCCATCAGCCCTCCTGGACTCGGCTACAATGAGCAGTTCTTC
CDR3: CAISPPGLGYNEQFF

V: TRBV29-1
J: TRBJ2-7
size: .
D: .
DNA: TGCAGCGTTCAATACACAGGGGGCAGGGCGGGAGGTATCCACGAGCAGTACTTC
CDR3: CSVQYTGGRAGGIHEQYF

V: TRBV30
J: TRBJ1-3
size: .
D: .
DNA: TGTGCCTGGAGTGCCGGAGGCCCTATAGCCTCTGGAAACACCATATATTTT
CDR3: CAWSAGGPIASGNTIYF

V: TRBV5-6
J: TRBJ2-2
size: few
D: TRBD2
DNA: TGTGCCAGCACCCGGGCTAGCGGTAACACCGGGGAGCTGTTTTTT
CDR3: CASTRASGNTGELFF

V: TRBV10-1
J: TRBJ2-5
size: few
D: .
DNA: TGCGCCAGCAGTGGATGGCTAGGTGCCCACAGGGAGACCCAGTACTTC
CDR3: CASSGWLGAHRETQYF

V: TRBV9
J: TRBJ2-2
size: few
D: TRBD2
DNA: TGTGCCAGCAGCGTAGAAAAGGGGGGACTAGCGGGATGGCTGAGCACCACCGGGGAGCTGTTTTTT
CDR3: CASSVEKGGLAGWLSTTGELFF

V: TRBV7-2
J: TRBJ2-7
size: .
D: TRBD1
DNA: TGTGCCAGCAGCTTAGAGGGCAGGGGGCGCTACGAGCAGTACTTC
CDR3: CASSLEGRGRYEQYF

V: TRBV30
J: TRBJ2-2
size: .
D: .
DNA: TGTGCCTGGGGTCTAAGGGAGCTGTTTTTT
CDR3: CAWGLRELFF

V: TRBV5-4
J: TRBJ2-7
size: .
D: .
DNA: TGTGCCCTGACGGACACCCAATCCTACGAGCAGTACTTC
CDR3: CALTDTQSYEQYF

V: TRBV7-2
J: TRBJ2-5
size: .
D: TRBD2
DNA: TGTGCCAGCAGTCGAACTACATTAGCGGGAGGGCCGGGAGAGACCCAGTACTTC
CDR3: CASSRTTLAGGPGETQYF

V: TRBV4-3
J: TRBJ2-2
size: .
D: TRBD2
DNA: TGCGCCAGCAGCCAAGAACTAGCGGGAGGGCAAGGCGGGGAGCTGTTTTTT
CDR3: CASSQELAGGQGGELFF

V: TRBV24-1
J: TRBJ2-2
size: .
D: .
DNA: TGTGCCACCAGTGAGTTCACAGGGACCGGGGAGCTGTTTTTT
CDR3: CATSEFTGTGELFF

V: TRBV12-3/TRBV12-4
J: TRBJ1-2
size: .
D: TRBD1
DNA: TGTGCCAGCAGTCAACAGGGGGGTAGGGGCTACACCTTC
CDR3: CASSQQGGRGYTF

V: TRBV6-5
J: TRBJ1-6
size: .
D: .
DNA: TGTGCCAGCAGTTCGAGGTCACCCCTCCACTTT
CDR3: CASSSRSPLHF

V: TRBV28
J: TRBJ2-1
size: .
D: TRBD2
DNA: TGTGCCAGCAGTTACCCGGGACTAGCGGGAACCTTAAGCTCCTACAATGAGCAGTTCTTC
CDR3: CASSYPGLAGTLSSYNEQFF

V: TRBV11-2
J: TRBJ1-2
size: .
D: .
DNA: TGTGCCAGCAGCTCAATGCGGGGGCGATTGGGTGACTATGGCTACACCTTC
CDR3: CASSSMRGRLGDYGYTF

V: TRBV18
J: TRBJ2-7
size: .
D: TRBD2
DNA: TGTGCCAGCTCACCACAGGGGACTAGTAGATACGAGCAGTACTTC
CDR3: CASSPQGTSRYEQYF

V: TRBV28
J: TRBJ2-3
size: .
D: .
DNA: TGTGCCAGCACCCGACCTCGAGGCCGGGGGAGTAGTGGCACAGATACGCAGTATTTT
CDR3: CASTRPRGRGSSGTDTQYF

V: TRBV30
J: TRBJ2-7
size: .
D: .
DNA: TGTGCCTGGAGTAGACAGAACTCCTACGAGCAGTACTTC
CDR3: CAWSRQNSYEQYF

V: TRBV6-5
J: TRBJ2-1
size: .
D: TRBD1
DNA: TGTGCCAGCAGGAGGGACAGCTCCTACAATGAGCAGTTCTTC
CDR3: CASRRDSSYNEQFF

V: TRBV21-1
J: TRBJ2-2
size: few
D: .
DNA: TGTGCCAGCAATCCGAGACAGGGGGGTTCCGGGGAGCTGTTTTTT
CDR3: CASNPRQGGSGELFF

V: TRBV7-3
J: TRBJ1-1
size: once
D: .
DNA: TGTGCCAGCAGCTTAACGGCGGATGGGGGACTAGGGACTGAAGCTTTCTTT
CDR3: CASSLTADGGLGTEAFF

V: TRBV19
J: TRBJ1-2
size: .
D: .
DNA: TGTGCCAGTAGTATAGGAGGCGTCACCTCTAACTATGGCTACACCTTC
CDR3: CASSIGGVTSNYGYTF

V: TRBV30
J: TRBJ1-2
size: few
D: TRBD1
DNA: TGTGCCTGGAGTCCTACAGGGGGGAGAGGCTACACCTTC
CDR3: CAWSPTGGRGYTF

V: TRBV18
J: TRBJ1-5
size: .
D: .
DNA: TGTGCCAGCTCCCTAGGTCAGGGGAATCAGCCCCAGCATTTT
CDR3: CASSLGQGNQPQHF

V: TRBV10-3
J: TRBJ1-6
size: .
D: .
DNA: TGTGCCATCAGCGGACAGCCTAATTCACCCCTCCACTTT
CDR3: CAISGQPNSPLHF

V: TRBV3-1/TRBV3-2
J: TRBJ2-1
size: .
D: .
DNA: TGTGCCAGCAGCCATCAGAGGCCAGAGCAGTTCTTC
CDR3: CASSHQRPEQFF

V: TRBV7-2
J: TRBJ1-3
size: .
D: .
DNA: TGTGCCAGCAGCCTCTTCCGGGGGGGCAGTGGAAACACCATATATTTT
CDR3: CASSLFRGGSGNTIYF

V: TRBV7-9
J: TRBJ1-1
size: .
D: .
DNA: TGTGCCATCCAAGGGGCCATGAACACTGAAGCTTTCTTT
CDR3: CAIQGAMNTEAFF

V: TRBV5-1
J: TRBJ1-1
size: once
D: .
DNA: TGCGCCAGCAGCTTGGCTGGGGGGTACACTGAAGCTTTCTTT
CDR3: CASSLAGGYTEAFF

V: TRBV12-3/TRBV12-4
J: TRBJ2-5
size: .
D: .
DNA: TGTGCCAGCAGCCCCCGACAGCAAGAGACCCAGTACTTC
CDR3: CASSPRQQETQYF

V: TRBV11-2
J: TRBJ2-7
size: .
D: .
DNA: TGTGCCAGCAGCTTAAGGGGGACCTTGGGGTACGAGCAGTACTTC
CDR3: CASSLRGTLGYEQYF

V: TRBV2
J: TRBJ1-3
size: .
D: .
DNA: TGTGCCAGCAGTGAATGGTACCAGGGCGGAGGAAACACCATATATTTT
CDR3: CASSEWYQGGGNTIYF

V: TRBV7-9
J: TRBJ1-1
size: .
D: TRBD1
DNA: TGTGCCAGCAGCTTAGGATTGACAGGGGGCCTTAGGGACACTGAAGCTTTCTTT
CDR3: CASSLGLTGGLRDTEAFF

V: TRBV3-1/TRBV3-2
J: TRBJ2-2
size: .
D: .
DNA: TGTGCCAGCAGCCCGTCCCCCGGGGAGCTGTTTTTT
CDR3: CASSPSPGELFF